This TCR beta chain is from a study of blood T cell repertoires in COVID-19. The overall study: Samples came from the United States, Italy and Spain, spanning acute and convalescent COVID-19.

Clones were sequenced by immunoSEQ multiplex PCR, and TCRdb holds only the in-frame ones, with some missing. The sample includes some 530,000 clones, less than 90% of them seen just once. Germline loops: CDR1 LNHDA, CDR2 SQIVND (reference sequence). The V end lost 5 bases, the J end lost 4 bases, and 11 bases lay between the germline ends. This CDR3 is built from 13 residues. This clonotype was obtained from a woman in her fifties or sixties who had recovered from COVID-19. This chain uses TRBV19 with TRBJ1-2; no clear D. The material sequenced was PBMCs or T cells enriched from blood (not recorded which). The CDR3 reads CASSFQAAYGYTF. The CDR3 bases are TGTGCCAGTAGTTTCCAGGCTGCCTATGGCTACACCTTC.